This T cell receptor beta chain stems from a study of OX40 agonist ivuxolimab in advanced cancers. Whole-study results and caveats: Among the lowest peripheral clonal expansion occurred in 0.1-3.0 mg/kg partial responders. At 0.1 to 3.0 mg/kg and by week 6, clonal expansion occurred in CD4+ and CD8+ blood T cells. More expanded clones were found, on average, in CD8+ than in CD4+ T cells.

CDR3 size: 15 residues. Trimming stripped 0 bases from V and 5 bases from J, with 13 bases between. Germline V lookup: CDR1 MNHEY, CDR2 SVGAGI. About this clone itself: Its antigen is unidentified.

Measured with immunoSEQ multiplex PCR; TCRdb has only the in-frame clones, and not every one. The table lists tens of thousands of clones, roughly 90% of them singletons. The receptor's source is an adult with an advanced solid tumor such as melanoma, head and neck, liver or kidney cancer. This sample comprised CD4+ or CD8+ T cells sorted from blood, obtained in a trial of the OX40 agonist ivuxolimab. The V and J genes are TRBV6-5 and TRBJ1-2; no definite D call. DNA for the CDR3: TGTGCCAGCAGTTACTCCAGCCTCATAGGGTATGGCTACACCTTC. Translation gives CASSYSSLIGYGYTF.